Listed below are T cell receptor beta chains from one sample, sequenced in a study of T cell responses to AZD1222 COVID-19 vaccine. This table comes from immunoSEQ multiplex PCR, and its TCRdb copy is limited to in-frame clones, with some not included. The table has under 150,000 clones, approximately 92% seen once. Here the sequenced sample was peripheral blood, taken 28 days after the second AZD1222 dose. The receptors stem from an adult who received the AZD1222 COVID-19 vaccine. Both conserved end residues are part of each CDR3. Fields, in order: J gene, V gene, D gene, clone size, CDR3 DNA, CDR3 protein. A D gene is named only where the DNA matches it firmly. The listing skips clone size in some rows; elsewhere it reads once, few, many or a size class.

>TRBJ1-1|TRBV20-1|.|few
TGCAGTGCTAGAACCGACACTGAAGCTTTCTTT
CSARTDTEAFF
>TRBJ1-5|TRBV7-9|.|.
TGTGCCAGCAGCCCCCCGGGTAGCAATCAGCCCCAGCATTTT
CASSPPGSNQPQHF
>TRBJ1-1|TRBV7-2|.|.
TGTGCCAGCAGCTTAGAACATGGCATGAACACTGAAGCTTTCTTT
CASSLEHGMNTEAFF
>TRBJ2-2|TRBV6-2/TRBV6-3|TRBD2|.
TGTGCCAGCAGCGCGCCGCCGCACGGCGGGAGGGTCACCGGGGAGCTGTTTTTT
CASSAPPHGGRVTGELFF
>TRBJ2-1|TRBV20-1|TRBD2|.
TGCAGTGCTAGTACGGGACTAGCGGGGACCAATGAGCAGTTCTTC
CSASTGLAGTNEQFF
>TRBJ2-3|TRBV9|.|.
TGTGCCAGCAGCAACCGGGACTCCACAGATACGCAGTATTTT
CASSNRDSTDTQYF
>TRBJ1-2|TRBV2|TRBD1|once
TGTGCCAGCAGTGGTACGGGACAGGGGGACTATGGCTACACCTTC
CASSGTGQGDYGYTF
>TRBJ1-5|TRBV6-2/TRBV6-3|.|.
TGTGCCAGCAGTTACGAGGGTTGGCAGCCCCAGCATTTT
CASSYEGWQPQHF
>TRBJ2-2|TRBV9|.|.
TGTGCCAGCAGCCCTCCCTTTTTCGGGACTGCGAACACCGGGGAGCTGTTTTTT
CASSPPFFGTANTGELFF
>TRBJ1-2|TRBV9|.|.
TGTGCCAGCAGCTTAACAGGGACCGACTATGGCTACACCTTC
CASSLTGTDYGYTF
>TRBJ2-3|TRBV7-9|.|few
TGTGCCAGCAGCTTAGCCGATACGCAGTATTTT
CASSLADTQYF
>TRBJ2-5|TRBV9|.|.
TGTGCCAGCAGCGTAGATGGTCTCCCAGGTTCCCAAGAGACCCAGTACTTC
CASSVDGLPGSQETQYF
>TRBJ1-4|TRBV30|TRBD1|.
TGTGCCTGGGACAGGGGGCGAGAAAAACTGTTTTTT
CAWDRGREKLFF
>TRBJ2-1|TRBV29-1|TRBD1|.
TGCAGCGTGCGACAGGGGCGGAATGAGCAGTTCTTC
CSVRQGRNEQFF
>TRBJ1-1|TRBV5-6|TRBD1|.
TGTGCCAGCAGCTTCCGGGACAGGGTTGAGTGGAGCACTGAAGCTTTCTTT
CASSFRDRVEWSTEAFF
>TRBJ2-2|TRBV6-6|.|.
TGTGCCAGCAGTTTAGCCCCGAACACCGGGGAGCTGTTTTTT
CASSLAPNTGELFF
>TRBJ2-7|TRBV27|TRBD1|.
TGTGCCAGCAGACCTCGGGGGACAGGGGGCTTTCAGTACTTC
CASRPRGTGGFQYF
>TRBJ2-1|TRBV27|TRBD1|.
TGTGCCAGCAGTTTCGTGGACAGGGACAATGAGCAGTTCTTC
CASSFVDRDNEQFF
>TRBJ1-6|TRBV3-1/TRBV3-2|.|.
TGTGCCAGCAGCCAAGATTCGGGGTATTCACCCCTCCACTTT
CASSQDSGYSPLHF
>TRBJ1-2|TRBV7-2|TRBD1|.
TGTGCCAGCAGCACGGACAGGGAAAAAGGAGATGGCTACACCTTC
CASSTDREKGDGYTF
>TRBJ1-2|TRBV6-4|.|few
TGTGCCAGCTCGGACAATCCAGTCCATGGCTACACCTTC
CASSDNPVHGYTF
>TRBJ1-5|TRBV6-1|.|.
TGTGCCAGCAGTGAAGCGCGTGGGGATCAGCCCCAGCATTTT
CASSEARGDQPQHF
>TRBJ2-1|TRBV29-1|TRBD2|.
TGCAGCGTCGCTAGCGGGAGTAATGAGCAGTTCTTC
CSVASGSNEQFF
>TRBJ2-5|TRBV6-5|.|.
TGTGCCAGCAGCCTCTCCCTAGAAGAGACCCAGTACTTC
CASSLSLEETQYF
>TRBJ1-2|TRBV6-5|.|.
TGTGCCAGCAGTTACTCGATTCTGGACAACTATGGCTACACCTTC
CASSYSILDNYGYTF
>TRBJ2-7|TRBV6-5|TRBD2|.
TGTGCCAGCAGTTTGAGGACTAGCGGGGTTTACGAGCAGTACTTC
CASSLRTSGVYEQYF
>TRBJ2-3|TRBV4-2|TRBD2|once
TGTGCCAGCAGCCAAGAGGGGACTAGCGGGGGGCACACAGATACGCAGTATTTT
CASSQEGTSGGHTDTQYF
>TRBJ2-2|TRBV10-2|.|.
TGCGCCAGCAGGAGATACAGAGACACCGGGGAGCTGTTTTTT
CASRRYRDTGELFF
>TRBJ2-7|TRBV19|.|.
TGTGCCAGTAGTATGGTGCCGGACTACGAGCAGTACTTC
CASSMVPDYEQYF
>TRBJ2-1|TRBV7-3|TRBD2|.
TGTGCCAGCAGCCCCGATTGGGGCGGGAGGGCGATCTTC
CASSPDWGGRAIF
>TRBJ1-6|TRBV3-1/TRBV3-2|.|once
TGTGCCAGCAGCCAAGAAGGGACTAATTCACCCCTCCACTTT
CASSQEGTNSPLHF
>TRBJ1-4|TRBV4-1|.|.
TGCGCCAGCAGCCAAGGGGTAGGGGTTGGTGAAAAACTGTTTTTT
CASSQGVGVGEKLFF
>TRBJ2-1|TRBV19|TRBD1|.
TGTGCCAGTAGTATTCGTGAGGGGGCCGTTTACAATGAGCAGTTCTTC
CASSIREGAVYNEQFF
>TRBJ2-7|TRBV11-3|.|.
TGTGCCAGCAATACCGGGACCGAGAATACCTACGAGCAGTACTTC
CASNTGTENTYEQYF
>TRBJ1-2|TRBV19|TRBD1|.
TGTGCCAGTAGTATAGGGCATGGGGACAGGGCTTTTGGCTACACCTTC
CASSIGHGDRAFGYTF
>TRBJ2-1|TRBV5-1|TRBD2|.
TGCGCCAGCAGCGGCGGGACTAGCGGTCACAATGAGCAGTTCTTC
CASSGGTSGHNEQFF
>TRBJ1-4|TRBV19|.|once
TGTGCCAGTAGTATAGTGGACAGAAATGAAAAACTGTTTTTT
CASSIVDRNEKLFF
>TRBJ1-1|TRBV5-1|.|few
TGCGCCAGCAGCTTACTAGGCACAGGGCGCCAAGGAGCTTTCTTT
CASSLLGTGRQGAFF
>TRBJ1-1|TRBV6-6|TRBD1|.
TGTGCCAGCAGGCGATATGGGACAGGGGGCGCCGGGACTGAAGCTTTCTTT
CASRRYGTGGAGTEAFF
>TRBJ1-2|TRBV7-2|TRBD1|.
TGTGCCAGCAGCCCAAGGACAGGGATTCTTAACTATGGCTACACCTTC
CASSPRTGILNYGYTF
>TRBJ2-2|TRBV3-1/TRBV3-2|TRBD1|.
TGTGCCAGCAGCCTACCGGGACAGGGGTCCGCCGGGGAGCTGTTTTTT
CASSLPGQGSAGELFF
>TRBJ1-1|TRBV29-1|.|.
TGCAGCGTTGAAGAACACGAGAACACTGAAGCTTTCTTT
CSVEEHENTEAFF
>TRBJ2-3|TRBV28|TRBD2|.
TGTGCCAGCAGTTTACTTGCGGGAGGGGCCTCAGATACGCAGTATTTT
CASSLLAGGASDTQYF